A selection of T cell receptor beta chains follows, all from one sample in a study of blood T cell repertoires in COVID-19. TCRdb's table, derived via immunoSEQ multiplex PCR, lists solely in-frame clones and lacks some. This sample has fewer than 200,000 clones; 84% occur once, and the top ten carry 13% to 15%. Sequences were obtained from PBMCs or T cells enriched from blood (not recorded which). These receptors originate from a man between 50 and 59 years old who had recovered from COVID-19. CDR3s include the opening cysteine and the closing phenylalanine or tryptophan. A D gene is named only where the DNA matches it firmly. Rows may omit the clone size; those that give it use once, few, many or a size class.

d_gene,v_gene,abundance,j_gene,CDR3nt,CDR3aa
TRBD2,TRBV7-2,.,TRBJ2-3,TGTGCCAGCAGCTCTGGACTAGCGGGGGCCCCTCGGGATACGCAGTATTTT,CASSSGLAGAPRDTQYF
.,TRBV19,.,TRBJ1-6,TGTGCCAGTAGTATTCAGGGAAATTCACCCCTCCACTTT,CASSIQGNSPLHF
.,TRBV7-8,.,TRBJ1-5,TGTGCCAGCAGCTTCCGGGCGGACTCAGCTCCCCAGCATTTT,CASSFRADSAPQHF
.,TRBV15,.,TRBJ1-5,TGTGCCACCAGCAGAGATGGCAGGGGAAATCAGCCCCAGCATTTT,CATSRDGRGNQPQHF
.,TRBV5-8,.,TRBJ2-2,TGTGCCAGCAGCCGGGAGCCGCTACCCGGGGAGCTGTTTTTT,CASSREPLPGELFF
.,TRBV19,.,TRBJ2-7,TGTGCCAGTAGTGCGAGGACAGCTTCCTACGAGCAGTACTTC,CASSARTASYEQYF
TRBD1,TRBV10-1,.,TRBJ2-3,TGCGCCAGCAGTGAGTCGACGACAGGGCTAATAACAGATACGCAGTATTTT,CASSESTTGLITDTQYF
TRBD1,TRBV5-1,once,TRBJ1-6,TGCGCCAGCAGCCCACAGGGGGCTGGGTCACCCCTCCACTTT,CASSPQGAGSPLHF
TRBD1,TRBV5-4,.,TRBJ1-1,TGTGCCAGCAGCTCAGGACAGGGGGAAGCTTTCTTT,CASSSGQGEAFF
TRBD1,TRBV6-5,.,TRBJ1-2,TGTGCCAGCAGTTACTCCTACAGGGGCCACTATGGCTACACCTTC,CASSYSYRGHYGYTF
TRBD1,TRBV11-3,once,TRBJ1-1,TGTGCCAGCAGCTCCGCAGGGGGTAGCACTGAAGCTTTCTTT,CASSSAGGSTEAFF
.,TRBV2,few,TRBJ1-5,TGTGCCAGCAGGGGCATGAGCAATCAGCCCCAGCATTTT,CASRGMSNQPQHF
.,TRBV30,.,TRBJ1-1,TGTGCCTGGAGTGTATCACCAGGTCTGGGCACTGAAGCTTTCTTT,CAWSVSPGLGTEAFF
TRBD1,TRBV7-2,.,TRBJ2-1,TGTGCCAGCAGCTCAGGGGACAGGAGCTACAATGAGCAGTTCTTC,CASSSGDRSYNEQFF
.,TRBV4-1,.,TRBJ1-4,TGCGCCAGCAGCCAAGAAGTCGGTTGGGAGGGGGTTAATGAAAAACTGTTTTTT,CASSQEVGWEGVNEKLFF
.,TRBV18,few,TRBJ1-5,TGTGCCAGCTCACTGGAGGGGCACAGCAATCAGCCCCAGCATTTT,CASSLEGHSNQPQHF
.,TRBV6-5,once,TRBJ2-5,TGTGCCAGCACCCATGTGGAGACCCAGTACTTC,CASTHVETQYF
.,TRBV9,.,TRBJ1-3,TGTGCCAGCAGCTCCCTGGCACAGGGAAACACCATATATTTT,CASSSLAQGNTIYF
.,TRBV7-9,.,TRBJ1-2,TGTGCCAGCAGCTTAGGGGCGGGAAACTCCTATGGCTACACCTTC,CASSLGAGNSYGYTF
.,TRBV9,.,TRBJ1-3,TGTGCCAGCAGCGTTTCGCCAGGGAATGGAAACACCATATATTTT,CASSVSPGNGNTIYF
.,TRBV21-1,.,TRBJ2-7,TGTGCCAGCAGCAAAGCGCGTCCTAGCGGGGGGTCCTCCTACGAGCAGTACTTC,CASSKARPSGGSSYEQYF
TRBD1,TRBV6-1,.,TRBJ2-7,TGTGCCAGCAGTGAAGCCATAATGGCGGGACAGGGAACCTACGAGCAGTACTTC,CASSEAIMAGQGTYEQYF
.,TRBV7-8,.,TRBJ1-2,TGTGCCAGCAGCCGAGGAGAGTATGGCTACACCTTC,CASSRGEYGYTF
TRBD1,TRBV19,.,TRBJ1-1,TGTGCCAGTAGTGCCAGGGGGCTCACTGAAGCTTTCTTT,CASSARGLTEAFF
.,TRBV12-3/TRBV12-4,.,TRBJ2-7,TGTGCCAGCAGTTTAGCAGGGGACTACGAGCAGTACTTC,CASSLAGDYEQYF
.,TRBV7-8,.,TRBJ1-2,TGTGCCAGCAGCTCACCCCGGGACCCTAGCGACTATGGCTACACCTTC,CASSSPRDPSDYGYTF
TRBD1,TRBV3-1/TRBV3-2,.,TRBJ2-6,TGTGCCAGCAGCCAAGGTCGACAGGGATTTACTGGGGCCAACGTCCTGACTTTC,CASSQGRQGFTGANVLTF
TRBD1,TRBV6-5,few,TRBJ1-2,TGTGCCAGCAGCTCGATGGACAGGGGTAACTATGGCTACACCTTC,CASSSMDRGNYGYTF
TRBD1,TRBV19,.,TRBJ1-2,TGTGCCAGTAGTAAGGACAGGGAATACTATGGCTACACCTTC,CASSKDREYYGYTF
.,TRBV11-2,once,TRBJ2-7,TGTGCCAGCAGCTTAGGGGAGGGGGGATACTACGAGCAGTACTTC,CASSLGEGGYYEQYF
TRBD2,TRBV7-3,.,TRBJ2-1,TGTGCCAGCAGCCGGACTAGCGCGTACAATGAGCAGTTCTTC,CASSRTSAYNEQFF
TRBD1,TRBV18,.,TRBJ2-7,TGTGCCAGCTCACCTGCCGAGGCCGGGACAGGGGCGTACGAGCAGTACTTC,CASSPAEAGTGAYEQYF
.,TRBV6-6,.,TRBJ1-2,TGTGCCACCAATAAGGGGGAAACCTTAGAAACTAATGGCTACACCTTC,CATNKGETLETNGYTF
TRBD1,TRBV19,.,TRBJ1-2,TGTGCCAGTAGTATAGATATTAACAGGGGTTTGGCTTACACCTTC,CASSIDINRGLAYTF
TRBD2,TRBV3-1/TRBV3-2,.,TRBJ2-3,TGCGCCAGCAGCCGCGGGACTACCTCAGATACGCAGTATTTT,CASSRGTTSDTQYF
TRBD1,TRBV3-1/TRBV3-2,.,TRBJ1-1,TGTGCCAGCAGTCCAGGGGGAGCTGAAGCTTTCTTT,CASSPGGAEAFF
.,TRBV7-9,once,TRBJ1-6,TGTGCCAGCAGCGCCTCGGATTCACCCCTCCACTTT,CASSASDSPLHF
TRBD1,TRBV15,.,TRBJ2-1,TGTGCCACCAGCGGAGTGGGACAGGGCCACAATGAGCAGTTCTTC,CATSGVGQGHNEQFF
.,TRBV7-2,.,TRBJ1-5,TGTGCCAGCAGCCTACGTAGGCGGGAGCCCCAGCATTTT,CASSLRRREPQHF
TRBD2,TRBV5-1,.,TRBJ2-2,TGCGCCAGCAGCTCAGGACTAGCGGGGATCGGGGAGCTGTTTTTT,CASSSGLAGIGELFF
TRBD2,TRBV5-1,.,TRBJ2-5,TGCGCCAGCAGCTTGGGTAGCGGGGGAAACCAAGAGACCCAGTACTTC,CASSLGSGGNQETQYF
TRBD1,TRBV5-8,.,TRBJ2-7,TGTGCCAGCAGCTTGGGACAGGGAGTCACCTACGAGCAGTACTTC,CASSLGQGVTYEQYF
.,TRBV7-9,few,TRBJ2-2,TGTGCCAGCAGCTTAATTATTAACACCGGGGAGCTGTTTTTT,CASSLIINTGELFF
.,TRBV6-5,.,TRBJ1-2,TGTGCCTCGGCTGTCAGGGAGGACTATGGCTACACCTTC,CASAVREDYGYTF
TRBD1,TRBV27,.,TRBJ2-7,TGTGCCAGCAGTTATCGGACAGGGCCGACCCCCGAGCAGTACTTC,CASSYRTGPTPEQYF
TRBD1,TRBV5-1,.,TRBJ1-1,TGCGCCAGCAGCCCCAGACAGGGGGCGGTCACTGAAGCTTTCTTT,CASSPRQGAVTEAFF
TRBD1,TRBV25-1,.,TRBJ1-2,TGTGCCAGCAGTGAGGGTCCCGGGACAGGGATCTATGGCTACACCTTC,CASSEGPGTGIYGYTF
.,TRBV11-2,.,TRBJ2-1,TGTGCCAGCAGCAAATCCGGGACAATCTTTGAGCAGTTCTTC,CASSKSGTIFEQFF
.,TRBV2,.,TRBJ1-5,TGTGCCAGCAGTGAAAATCCAGGGGTGACTCAGCCCCAGCATTTT,CASSENPGVTQPQHF
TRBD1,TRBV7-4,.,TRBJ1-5,TGTGCCAGCAGCCCGGACAGGCATCAGCCCCAGCATTTT,CASSPDRHQPQHF
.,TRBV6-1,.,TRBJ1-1,TGTGCCAGCAGTGACCGCGGCAGAGCGAACACTGAAGCTTTCTTT,CASSDRGRANTEAFF
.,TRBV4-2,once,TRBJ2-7,TGTGCCAGCAGCCAAGATCTGACAGGCTACGAGCAGTACTTC,CASSQDLTGYEQYF
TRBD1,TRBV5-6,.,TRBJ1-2,TGTGCCAGCAGGGGCCCGGGACAGGGGAACTATGGCTACACCTTC,CASRGPGQGNYGYTF
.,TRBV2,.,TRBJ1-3,TGTGCCAGCAGTGAAAGGGGTACCTCTGGAAACACCATATATTTT,CASSERGTSGNTIYF
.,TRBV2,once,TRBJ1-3,TGTGCCAGCAGAGGGGATCAGAACACCATATATTTT,CASRGDQNTIYF